The 27 T cell receptor beta chains below all came from one sample that was sequenced in a study of T cell responses to AZD1222 COVID-19 vaccine. TCRdb's table, derived via immunoSEQ multiplex PCR, lists solely in-frame clones and lacks some. The data show roughly 150,000 clones, with about 93% seen just once and more than 8% held by the top ten. The material was peripheral blood, obtained on day 0 of AZD1222 vaccination. These receptors all come from an adult in good health.

V is TRBV7-6 and J is TRBJ1-2; D unclear. Germline V CDR1 and CDR2: SGHVS, FNYEAQ. Trimming cost V 5 bases and J 1 base, with 17 bases left between them. The CDR3 loop spans 16 amino acids. The CDR3 protein is CASSPTWRAGNYGYTF. For the CDR3, the DNA is TGTGCCAGCAGCCCGACTTGGAGGGCCGGTAACTATGGCTACACCTTC.

As regards this clone: Mismatch with germline at one junction end may stem from a read error. This chain joins TRBV3-1 (or the pseudogene TRBV3-2) and TRBJ1-2, with TRBD1 identical over 10 bases. There are 13 residues in the CDR3. CDR1 and CDR2 from the germline V gene are LGHDT and YNNKEL (reference sequence). The CDR3 DNA sequence: TGTGCCAGCAGCCGAGACAGGGGGCCCCTGTTCGCCTTC. Amino acid sequence: CASSRDRGPLFAF.

J is TRBJ1-5 and V is TRBV6-1; D is unresolved. Germline values: CDR1 MNHNS, CDR2 SASEGT. The CDR3 loop spans 15 amino acids. V lost 3 bases, J lost 1 base, and 10 bases lay in between. In DNA form, the CDR3 reads TGTGCCAGCAGTGAGTACACAGCCAGCAATCAGCCCCAGCATTTT. Residues: CASSEYTASNQPQHF.

This chain uses TRBV24-1 with TRBJ2-2; D remains unclear. With 4 bases removed from V and 2 bases from J, the gap between germline ends came to 4 bases. Germline-derived CDR1 and CDR2 are KGHDR and SFDVKD. This CDR3 spans 13 amino acids. The CDR3 DNA is TGTGCCACCAGTGACCCCAACACCGGGGAGCTGTTTTTT. Translation: CATSDPNTGELFF.

The chain uses TRBV3-1 (or the pseudogene TRBV3-2) and TRBJ2-1; D tentatively fits TRBD1 or TRBD2 (5 bases each). The V end was cut by 3 bases, the J end by 13 bases, with 13 bases between. Germline assignment: CDR1 LGHDT and CDR2 YNNKEL (reference sequence). This CDR3 is built from 12 residues. CDR3 protein: CASSQTGTHQFF. The DNA of the CDR3 is TGTGCCAGCAGCCAGACCGGGACCCATCAGTTCTTC.

The CDR3 is CASSQREEWETQYF. The CDR3 nucleotides read TGTGCCAGCAGCCAACGGGAAGAGTGGGAGACCCAGTACTTC. The rearrangement joins TRBV21-1 to TRBJ2-5; TRBD2, the D gene given by the table, was not confirmed from the DNA. TRBV21-1 is a known pseudogene. This CDR3 comprises 14 residues.

The chain joins TRBV2 to TRBJ1-6; D remains ambiguous. The CDR3 totals 13 residues. CDR1 SNHLY and CDR2 FYNNEI come from the germline V gene. The V end was cut by 4 bases, the J end by 5 bases, with 6 bases between. The CDR3 DNA reads TGTGCCAGCAGTGTTATTAATAATTCACCCCTCCACTTT. Protein: CASSVINNSPLHF.

This clone was detected only once. V gene TRBV30 combines with J gene TRBJ1-5, with D perhaps matching TRBD1 (5 bases). The V end was cut by 4 bases, the J end by 5 bases, with 12 bases between. This CDR3 contains 13 residues. Germline lookup yields CDR1 GTSNPN and CDR2 SVGIG (reference sequence). The CDR3 DNA follows: TGTGCCTGGAATCCCGCCAGGGATCAGCCCCAGCATTTT. It codes for CAWNPARDQPQHF. Looking up the rest from reference TRBV30 and TRBJ1-5 gives the full variable domain: SQTIHQWPATLVQPVGSPLSLECTVEGTSNPNLYWYRQAAGRGLQLLFYSVGIGQISSEVPQNLSASRPQDRQFILSSKKLLLSDSGFYLCAWNPARDQPQHFGDGTRLSIL.

The chain links TRBV29-1 to TRBJ1-2; 7 bases are a match to TRBD1. Looked up from germline, CDR1 is SQVTM and CDR2 is ANQGSEA. The V and J ends lost 7 bases and 4 bases, in that order; junction bases with no gene match: 9. CDR3 length equals 13 residues. CDR3 nucleotides: TGCAGCGGCAGATTACAGGGGACCTATGGCTACACCTTC. Translating it yields CSGRLQGTYGYTF. Variable domain in full (rest from reference TRBV29-1 and TRBJ1-2): SAVISQKPSRDICQRGTSLTIQCQVDSQVTMMFWYRQQPGQSLTLIATANQGSEATYESGFVIDKFPISRPNLTFSTLTVSNMSPEDSSIYLCSGRLQGTYGYTFGSGTRLTVV.

The chain has TRBV7-9 and TRBJ1-2, with D tentatively TRBD1 (5 bases). The CDR3 is 13 amino acids. The V and J ends lost 5 bases and 8 bases respectively, with 15 bases between them. Germline V CDR1 and CDR2: SEHNR, FQNEAQ (reference sequence). CDR3 protein: CASSPGGVGGYTF. CDR3 DNA sequence: TGTGCCAGCAGCCCGGGGGGAGTTGGAGGCTACACCTTC. Supplemented by reference TRBV7-9 and TRBJ1-2, the full variable domain reads DTGVSQNPRHKITKRGQNVTFRCDPISEHNRLYWYRQTLGQGPEFLTYFQNEAQLEKSRLLSDRFSAERPKGSFSTLEIQRTEQGDSAMYLCASSPGGVGGYTFGSGTRLTVV.

V usage is TRBV7-9 and J usage is TRBJ2-7; no clear D gene. Looked up from germline, CDR1 is SEHNR and CDR2 is FQNEAQ (reference sequence). Trimming cost V 4 bases and J 9 bases, with 10 bases left between them. The CDR3 is 11 amino acids. In DNA, the CDR3 is TGTGCCAGCAGCTCGGGTACGTGGCAGTACTTC. This codes for CASSSGTWQYF. The entire variable domain, with the rest obtained from reference TRBV7-9 and TRBJ2-7, is as follows: DTGVSQNPRHKITKRGQNVTFRCDPISEHNRLYWYRQTLGQGPEFLTYFQNEAQLEKSRLLSDRFSAERPKGSFSTLEIQRTEQGDSAMYLCASSSGTWQYFGPGTRLTVT.

The rearrangement links TRBV28 to TRBJ2-7; D possibly matches TRBD1 or TRBD2 (5 bases each). CDR1 is MDHEN and CDR2 is SYDVKM in the germline V gene. There are 13 residues in the CDR3. The V end lost 3 bases, the J end lost 6 bases, and 12 bases lay between the germline ends. CDR3 sequence reads: CASSLGRGAEQYF. CDR3 sequence (DNA): TGTGCCAGCAGTTTGGGCCGGGGCGCCGAGCAGTACTTC.

The gene calls are TRBV19 and TRBJ2-7, with 9 bases identical to TRBD1. The J segment lost 6 bases and the V segment lost 2 bases, leaving 11 bases of the junction unmatched. The CDR3 consists of 16 residues. Germline CDR1 is LNHDA and CDR2 is SQIVND (reference sequence). CDR3: CASSITGTGQRREQYF. Written as DNA, the CDR3 is TGTGCCAGTAGTATAACCGGGACAGGGCAGCGTCGCGAGCAGTACTTC.

The genes are TRBV5-6 and TRBJ2-3, with 8 nucleotides matching TRBD2. From germline, CDR1 is SGHDT and CDR2 YYEEEE. This CDR3 region has 17 residues. Trimming at V came to 5 bases and at J to 3 bases, leaving 14 bases not matched to a gene. The CDR3: CASSFFSGALGTDTQYF. CDR3 DNA sequence: TGTGCCAGCAGTTTTTTTAGCGGGGCTCTAGGTACAGATACGCAGTATTTT.

The gene calls are TRBV6-5 and TRBJ1-1, with D possibly being TRBD1 (5 bases). CDR1 and CDR2 from the germline V gene are MNHEY and SVGAGI. The CDR3 extends over 14 amino acids. Trimming stripped 2 bases from V and 1 base from J, with 8 bases between. The DNA for the CDR3 is TGTGCCAGCAGTTACGGGGACGGGAACACTGAAGCTTTCTTT. This codes for CASSYGDGNTEAFF.

The genes are TRBV24-1 and TRBJ1-2; D is ambiguous. CDR3 length equals 13 residues. CDR1 KGHDR and CDR2 SFDVKD come from the germline V gene. Trimming removed 4 bases from V and 4 bases from J, with 9 bases in between. The CDR3 region is CATSEGSSYGYTF. CDR3 sequence (DNA): TGTGCCACCAGTGAGGGGTCAAGCTATGGCTACACCTTC.

The chain employs TRBV10-3 and TRBJ1-6; no firm D call. The CDR3 has 16 amino acids. CDR1 is ENHRY, CDR2 SYGVKD, per germline. V was pared by 0 bases and J by 7 bases, with 13 bases between. The CDR3 coding sequence is TGTGCCATCAGTGAGTCGATCGGGATCGACAATTCACCCCTCCACTTT. It encodes CAISESIGIDNSPLHF.

This chain uses TRBV5-1 with TRBJ1-2, with a tentative D call TRBD1 (6 bases). Germline CDR1 and CDR2: SGHRS and YFSETQ. CDR3 length: 16 residues. Trimming took 4 bases from V and 1 from J, leaving 17 bases between them. The CDR3 spells CASSDRPQGFNYGYTF. DNA for the CDR3: TGCGCCAGCAGCGACCGACCCCAGGGGTTTAACTATGGCTACACCTTC.

This chain links TRBV19 with TRBJ1-4; no reliable D call. The CDR3 length is 13 residues. The V and J ends lost 6 bases and 4 bases respectively, with 9 bases between them. From germline, CDR1 is LNHDA and CDR2 SQIVND (reference sequence). CDR3 in DNA: TGTGCCAGTAGACCGGGGAGTAATGAAAAACTGTTTTTT. This gives the protein CASRPGSNEKLFF. Based on the CDR3 plus reference TRBV19 and TRBJ1-4, the full variable domain is DGGITQSPKYLFRKEGQNVTLSCEQNLNHDAMYWYRQDPGQGLRLIYYSQIVNDFQKGDIAEGYSVSREKKESFPLTVTSAQKNPTAFYLCASRPGSNEKLFFGSGTQLSVL.

The chain links TRBV5-4 to TRBJ2-3; 11 positions agree with TRBD2. Germline V CDR1 and CDR2: SGHNT, YYREEE (reference sequence). The CDR3 is 18 residues long. The J segment lost 0 bases and the V segment lost 0 bases, leaving 6 bases of the junction unmatched. CDR3 loop: CASSLGPLAGASTDTQYF. In DNA, the CDR3 is TGTGCCAGCAGCTTGGGGCCACTAGCGGGGGCAAGCACAGATACGCAGTATTTT.

The chain is built from TRBV5-1 and TRBJ1-1; D gene unclear. V gave up 1 base and J gave up 5 bases, with 12 bases separating them. CDR3 length equals 14 residues. Germline CDR1 is SGHRS and CDR2 is YFSETQ. The CDR3 bases are TGCGCCAGCAGCTTGAGGGCAAGAGGGACTGAAGCTTTCTTT. Amino acids: CASSLRARGTEAFF.

The rearrangement joins TRBV20-1 to TRBJ2-7; the match to TRBD1 covers 9 bases. CDR3 length equals 15 residues. The V gene's germline CDR1 is DFQATT and CDR2 SNEGSKA (reference sequence). The V gene end was trimmed by 3 bases and the J gene end by 5 bases; junction bases not matched to a gene: 11. The CDR3 loop is CSASRPGTGSNEQYF. CDR3 nucleotides: TGCAGTGCTAGTCGGCCTGGGACAGGGTCGAACGAGCAGTACTTC.

The chain has TRBV6-2 or TRBV6-3 and TRBJ1-3, with D possibly being TRBD1 (6 bases). This CDR3 has 16 amino acids. Germline V gives CDR1 MNHEY, CDR2 SVGEGT. The V gene lost 2 bases and the J gene lost 5 bases, with 16 bases spanning the gap. Here the CDR3 reads CASSYGTGRGRNTIYF. The DNA for the CDR3 is TGTGCCAGCAGTTACGGTACGGGCAGGGGACGAAACACCATATATTTT.

The chain recombines TRBV5-1 with TRBJ2-5, with 11 bases matching TRBD2. CDR3 length: 17 amino acids. Losses at the gene ends were 1 base for V and 4 bases for J; bases not matched to a gene: 9. The germline gives CDR1 SGHRS, CDR2 YFSETQ. CDR3 bases: TGCGCCAGCAGCTTGTACCTAGCGGGGGGCGTAAGAGAGACCCAGTACTTC. Its translation is CASSLYLAGGVRETQYF. Based on the CDR3 plus reference TRBV5-1 and TRBJ2-5, the full variable domain is KAGVTQTPRYLIKTRGQQVTLSCSPISGHRSVSWYQQTPGQGLQFLFEYFSETQRNKGNFPGRFSGRQFSNSRSEMNVSTLELGDSALYLCASSLYLAGGVRETQYFGPGTRLLVL.

The rearrangement joins TRBV7-2 to TRBJ1-4; 8 bases line up with TRBD1. The CDR3 runs to 16 residues. Germline CDR1 reads SGHTA; CDR2 reads FQGNSA. V gave up 4 bases and J gave up 13 bases; unmatched junction bases: 17. DNA of the CDR3: TGTGCCAGCAGCTCGAGTTACGGACAGGGAAGAGGGATACTGTTTTTT. It translates to CASSSSYGQGRGILFF.

This chain connects TRBV6-1 to TRBJ1-1; D is perhaps TRBD1 (6 bases). This CDR3 contains 13 residues. Germline assignment: CDR1 MNHNS and CDR2 SASEGT. The ends were cut back, 6 bases at V and 5 bases at J, with 13 bases in the middle. CDR3 nucleotides: TGTGCCAGCAGCCCTACAGGGTCTACTGAAGCTTTCTTT. Encoded protein: CASSPTGSTEAFF.

This clone was seen once. The chain couples TRBV5-4 to TRBJ2-7; D ambiguous. The CDR3 contains 13 residues. CDR1 and CDR2 (germline): SGHNT, YYREEE (reference sequence). V lost 4 bases, J lost 5 bases, and 13 bases lay in between. The CDR3: CASSLPPWDEQYF. The CDR3 DNA reads TGTGCCAGCAGCCTGCCCCCTTGGGACGAGCAGTACTTC.